This TCR beta chain was profiled in a study of shared clonotypes between healthy human individuals. The CDR3 is made up of 16 amino acids. CDR1 is SGHTA and CDR2 is FQGNSA in the germline V gene. The V and J ends lost 0 bases and 2 bases respectively, with 11 bases between them. TCRdb's copy holds only in-frame clones and misses some; the assay was immunoSEQ multiplex PCR. Of under 1,900,000 clones in the sample, approximately 98.5% were seen once. All of the donors resided in Nashville, Tennessee, and each was a Caucasian adult. V is TRBV7-2 and J is TRBJ2-1; D gene ambiguous. The TCR sequence derives from a man younger than 45 in good health. The sample taken for sequencing was naive CD4+ T cells sorted from blood. Subset: CD45RA+ positively selected. The CDR3 bases are TGTGCCAGCAGCTTAGCGTTTTTGGGTGCCTACAATGAGCAGTTCTTC. Amino acid sequence: CASSLAFLGAYNEQFF.